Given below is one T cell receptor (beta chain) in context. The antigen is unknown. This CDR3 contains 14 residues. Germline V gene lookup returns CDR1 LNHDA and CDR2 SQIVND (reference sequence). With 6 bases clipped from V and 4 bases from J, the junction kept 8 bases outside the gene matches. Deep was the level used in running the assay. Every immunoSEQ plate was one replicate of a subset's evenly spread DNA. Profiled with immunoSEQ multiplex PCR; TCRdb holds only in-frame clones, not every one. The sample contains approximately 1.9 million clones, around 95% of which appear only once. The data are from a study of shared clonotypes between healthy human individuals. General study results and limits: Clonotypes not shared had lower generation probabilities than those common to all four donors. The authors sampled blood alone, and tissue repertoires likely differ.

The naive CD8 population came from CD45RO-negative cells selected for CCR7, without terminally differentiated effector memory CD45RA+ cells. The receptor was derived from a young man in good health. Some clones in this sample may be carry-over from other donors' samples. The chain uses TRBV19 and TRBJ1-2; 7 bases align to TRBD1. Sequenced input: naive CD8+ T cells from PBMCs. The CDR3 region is CASSTKGTAYGYTF. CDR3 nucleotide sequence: TGTGCCAGTAGCACGAAAGGGACAGCCTATGGCTACACCTTC.